The rows below give T cell receptor beta chains drawn from one sample of a study of cytomegalovirus exposure and HLA in healthy donors. Data came from immunoSEQ multiplex PCR; TCRdb stores just in-frame clones and leaves some out. The sample includes about 160,000 clones, 75% to 85% seen only once; the top ten take approximately 4.5%. Sequenced sample: PBMCs. The source of these receptors is a man aged 30 to 45 in good health and CMV-seronegative. CDR3s include the opening cysteine and the closing phenylalanine or tryptophan. A D gene is named only where the DNA matches it firmly. Clone size, where shown, is once, few, many, or a class for clones that have expanded.

>TRBV6-4|TRBD2|TRBJ2-7|NA
CASSESGGAGEQYF
TGTGCCAGCAGTGAAAGCGGGGGGGCCGGCGAGCAGTACTTC
>TRBV5-4|TRBD1|TRBJ1-2|NA
CASSLRTGDYGYGYTF
TGTGCCAGCAGCTTGCGGACAGGGGACTATGGGTATGGCTACACCTTC
>TRBV9|TRBD1|TRBJ2-1|NA
CASSAGGFFAGTGLYNEQFF
TGTGCCAGCAGCGCAGGCGGGTTTTTCGCCGGGACAGGGCTCTACAATGAGCAGTTCTTC
>TRBV5-1|TRBD1|TRBJ1-2|NA
CASSEGADEYGYTF
TGCGCCAGCAGCGAGGGGGCGGACGAGTATGGCTACACCTTC
>TRBV28|NA|TRBJ2-7|NA
CASSFPQLVNTYEQYF
TGTGCCAGCAGTTTCCCCCAACTGGTAAATACCTACGAGCAGTACTTC
>TRBV9|TRBD2|TRBJ2-1|NA
CASSVGTSGGTSYNEQFF
TGTGCCAGCAGCGTAGGAACTAGCGGGGGGACGTCCTACAATGAGCAGTTCTTC
>TRBV5-1|TRBD2|TRBJ2-1|NA
CASRLAGAGVDEQFF
TGCGCCAGCAGACTAGCGGGAGCAGGGGTCGATGAGCAGTTCTTC
>TRBV7-3|TRBD2|TRBJ2-1|NA
CASSSQAGEPGEQFF
TGTGCCAGCAGCTCACAAGCGGGAGAACCGGGTGAGCAGTTCTTC
>TRBV9|TRBD2|TRBJ2-2|NA
CASSVELAGGSTGELFF
TGTGCCAGCAGCGTAGAACTAGCGGGGGGTTCCACCGGGGAGCTGTTTTTT
>TRBV9|NA|TRBJ2-7|NA
CASSPGAEQYF
TGTGCCAGCAGCCCTGGAGCCGAGCAGTACTTC
>TRBV13|NA|TRBJ2-5|NA
CASSPGTYQETQYF
TGTGCCAGCAGCCCCGGGACATACCAAGAGACCCAGTACTTC
>TRBV5-1|NA|TRBJ1-1|NA
CASSSGGGPEAFF
TGCGCCAGCAGCAGCGGTGGAGGACCTGAAGCTTTCTTT
>TRBV27|NA|TRBJ2-7|NA
CASSLSGGVQYF
TGTGCCAGCAGTTTATCGGGGGGAGTGCAGTACTTC
>TRBV7-6|TRBD1|TRBJ1-1|NA
CASSLVEGATNTEAFF
TGTGCCAGCAGCTTAGTGGAGGGGGCGACGAACACTGAAGCTTTCTTT
>TRBV7-2|TRBD2|TRBJ2-7|NA
CASSLSGGHYEQYF
TGTGCCAGCAGCCTTAGCGGGGGGCACTACGAGCAGTACTTC
>TRBV9|TRBD1|TRBJ2-1|NA
CASSVGGTGHNEQFF
TGTGCCAGCAGCGTAGGGGGGACAGGTCACAATGAGCAGTTCTTC
>TRBV30|TRBD1|TRBJ1-1|NA
CACHNPDREKLVNTEAFF
TGTGCCTGCCACAACCCGGACAGGGAGAAACTCGTGAACACTGAAGCTTTCTTT
>TRBV19|NA|TRBJ1-5|NA
CASSLPPGSNQPQHF
TGTGCCAGTAGTCTTCCACCCGGGAGCAATCAGCCCCAGCATTTT
>TRBV19|TRBD2|TRBJ2-3|few
CASSTRLAGGTDTQYF
TGTGCCAGTAGTACGAGACTAGCGGGGGGCACAGATACGCAGTATTTT
>TRBV14|TRBD1|TRBJ1-2|NA
CASSQTQGGSYGYTF
TGTGCCAGCAGCCAGACCCAGGGGGGAAGCTATGGCTACACCTTC
>TRBV5-1|NA|TRBJ1-3|NA
CAPSTIYF
TGCGCCCCTTCGACCATATATTTT
>TRBV30|NA|TRBJ1-1|NA
CAWTNNRDTEAFF
TGTGCCTGGACGAACAACAGGGATACTGAAGCTTTCTTT